This T cell receptor (beta chain) was sequenced during a study of T cells after yellow fever vaccination. The CDR3 loop spans 15 amino acids. CDR1 DFQATT and CDR2 SNEGSKA come from the germline V gene (reference sequence). The V end lost 3 bases, the J end lost 3 bases, and 18 bases lay between the germline ends. Regarding this clonotype: What it recognizes is unknown.

The study, taken as a whole, reports: The appearance of a small share of clonotypes in both CD4 and CD8 compartments was observed. FACS-sorted repertoires could contain abundant clonotypes contaminating from the bulk population.

Template-switching 5'RACE yielded the TCR cDNA; a universal primer site and UMIs were added in the process. Via MiXCR, TCRdb re-called the 5' RACE reads, giving one row per CDR3 protein. This table has around 600,000 distinct CDR3 sequences, 9% to 15% appearing once. This TCR was recovered from a man aged 25-40 years who received the YFV17D yellow fever vaccine. Sequenced here: PBMCs, sampled on the day of the yellow fever booster vaccination. V usage is TRBV20-1 and J usage is TRBJ2-7, with D perhaps matching TRBD1 (5 bases). CDR3 sequence: CSASPWARAYYEQYF. Here the CDR3 DNA reads TGCAGTGCTAGCCCCTGGGCCAGGGCTTACTACGAGCAGTACTTC.